The clone carrying this TCR beta chain was seen a few times. Its matching antigen is unknown. The CDR3 has 15 residues. V trimming: 6 bases; J trimming: 2 bases; junction bases outside the gene matches: 3. The data stem from a study of T cells after yellow fever vaccination. Template switching with 5'RACE generated the TCR cDNA and added a universal primer site and UMIs. TCRdb used MiXCR to reprocess the 5' RACE reads, holding one entry per CDR3 protein. The data show 400,000 or so distinct CDR3 sequences, around 6.4% seen once. Study findings and constraints: When the response was secondary, it was weaker but reached its peak faster, day 5 versus 15. CD4 and CD8 compartments shared a small share of clonotypes, likely from convergent recombination.

J is TRBJ2-1 and V is TRBV12-3 or TRBV12-4; 11 nucleotides line up with TRBD2. The sequence was obtained from a man aged 25 to 45 who received the YFV17D yellow fever vaccine. The sequencing used PBMCs, collected 5 days after the yellow fever booster vaccination. CDR3 region: CASRELAGAYNEQFF. The CDR3, as DNA: TGTGCCAGCAGGGAACTAGCGGGAGCCTACAATGAGCAGTTCTTC.